This TCR beta chain was sequenced in a study of follicular helper T cells after annual influenza vaccination. Documented time point: 2014-2015 season, pre-vaccination. Donors were community-dwelling with no influenza vaccine in the prior 6 months. Blood volume per time point ranged from about 35 to 100 mL. Sequencing was performed with immunoSEQ multiplex PCR; in TCRdb, only in-frame clones are kept and a portion is missing. There are approximately 25,000 clones in the sample; 65% to 85% occur only once, and roughly 1.2% lies in the top ten. The V gene's germline CDR1 is SGHTA and CDR2 FQGNSA. Unmatched junction bases numbered 6, after V lost 5 bases and J lost 7 bases. There are 14 residues in the CDR3.

The chain links TRBV7-2 to TRBJ2-3, with TRBD1 identical over 10 bases. The sequence derives from an adult who received the influenza vaccine. The sequenced sample was CXCR5+ CD38- circulating T follicular helper cells from blood, obtained on the day of influenza vaccination. The subset here: circulating Tfh, non-naive CD4+CXCR5+PD-1+ (ICOS+CD38+ or ICOS-CD38-). This CDR3 reads CASSRQGASHTQYF. CDR3 nucleotide sequence: TGTGCCAGCAGCAGACAGGGGGCCTCACATACGCAGTATTTT.